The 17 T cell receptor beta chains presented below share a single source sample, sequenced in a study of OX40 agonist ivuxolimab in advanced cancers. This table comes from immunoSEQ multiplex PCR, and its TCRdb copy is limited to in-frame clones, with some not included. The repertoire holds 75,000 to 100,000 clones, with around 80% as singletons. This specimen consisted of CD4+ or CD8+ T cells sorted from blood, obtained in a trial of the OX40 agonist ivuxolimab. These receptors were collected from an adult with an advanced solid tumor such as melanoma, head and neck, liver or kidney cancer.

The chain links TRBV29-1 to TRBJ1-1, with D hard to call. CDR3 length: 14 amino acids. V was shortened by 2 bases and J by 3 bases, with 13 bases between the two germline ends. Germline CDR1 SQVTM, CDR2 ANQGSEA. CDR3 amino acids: CSVEPLSPDTEAFF. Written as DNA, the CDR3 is TGCAGCGTTGAACCGCTCAGCCCAGACACTGAAGCTTTCTTT.

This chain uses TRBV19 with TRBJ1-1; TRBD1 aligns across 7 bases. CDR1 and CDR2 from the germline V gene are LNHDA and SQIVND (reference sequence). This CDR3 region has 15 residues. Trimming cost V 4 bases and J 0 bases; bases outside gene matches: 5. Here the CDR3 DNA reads TGTGCCAGTAGTACCCGGACAGGAGTGAACACTGAAGCTTTCTTT. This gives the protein CASSTRTGVNTEAFF.

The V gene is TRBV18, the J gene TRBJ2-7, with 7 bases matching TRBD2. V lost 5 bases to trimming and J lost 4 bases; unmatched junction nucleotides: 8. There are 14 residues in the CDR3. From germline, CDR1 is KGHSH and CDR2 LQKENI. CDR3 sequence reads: CASSSLADFYEQYF. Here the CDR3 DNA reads TGTGCCAGCTCATCTCTAGCGGATTTTTACGAGCAGTACTTC.

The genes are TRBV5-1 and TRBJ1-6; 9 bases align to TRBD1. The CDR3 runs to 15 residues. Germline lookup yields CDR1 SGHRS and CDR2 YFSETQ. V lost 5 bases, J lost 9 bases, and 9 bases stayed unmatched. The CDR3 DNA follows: TGCGCCAGCAGATCGGACAGGGGACGGGGTTCACCCCTCCACTTT. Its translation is CASRSDRGRGSPLHF. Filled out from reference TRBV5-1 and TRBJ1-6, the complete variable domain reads KAGVTQTPRYLIKTRGQQVTLSCSPISGHRSVSWYQQTPGQGLQFLFEYFSETQRNKGNFPGRFSGRQFSNSRSEMNVSTLELGDSALYLCASRSDRGRGSPLHFGNGTRLTVT.

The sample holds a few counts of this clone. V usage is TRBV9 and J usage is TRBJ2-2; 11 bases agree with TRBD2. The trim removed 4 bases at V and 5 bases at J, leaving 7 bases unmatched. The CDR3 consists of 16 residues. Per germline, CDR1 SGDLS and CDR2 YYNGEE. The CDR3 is CASSLGLAGLTGELFF. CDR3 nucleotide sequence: TGTGCCAGCAGCCTTGGACTAGCGGGTCTTACCGGGGAGCTGTTTTTT.

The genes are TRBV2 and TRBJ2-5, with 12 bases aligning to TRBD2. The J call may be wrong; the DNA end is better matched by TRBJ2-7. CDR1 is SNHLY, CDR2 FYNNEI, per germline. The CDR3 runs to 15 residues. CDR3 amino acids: CASSQTSGGSYEQYF. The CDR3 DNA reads TGTGCCAGCAGTCAGACTAGCGGGGGCTCCTACGAGCAGTACTTC.

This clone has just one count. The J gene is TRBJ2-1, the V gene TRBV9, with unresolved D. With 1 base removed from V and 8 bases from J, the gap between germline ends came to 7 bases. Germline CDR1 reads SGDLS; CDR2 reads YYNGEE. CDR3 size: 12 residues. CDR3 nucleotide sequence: TGTGCCAGCAGCGTAAGTCCGGATGAGCAGTTCTTC. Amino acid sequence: CASSVSPDEQFF. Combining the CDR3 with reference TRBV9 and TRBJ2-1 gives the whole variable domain DSGVTQTPKHLITATGQRVTLRCSPRSGDLSVYWYQQSLDQGLQFLIQYYNGEERAKGNILERFSAQQFPDLHSELNLSSLELGDSALYFCASSVSPDEQFFGPGTRLTVL.

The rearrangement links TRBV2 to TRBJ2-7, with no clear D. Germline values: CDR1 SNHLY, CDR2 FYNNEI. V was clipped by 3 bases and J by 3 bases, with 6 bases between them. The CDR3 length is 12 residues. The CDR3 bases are TGTGCCAGCAGTGACCTAAACTACGAGCAGTACTTC. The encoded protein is CASSDLNYEQYF. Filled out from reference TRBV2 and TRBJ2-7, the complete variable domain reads EPEVTQTPSHQVTQMGQEVILRCVPISNHLYFYWYRQILGQKVEFLVSFYNNEISEKSEIFDDQFSVERPDGSNFTLKIRSTKLEDSAMYFCASSDLNYEQYFGPGTRLTVT.

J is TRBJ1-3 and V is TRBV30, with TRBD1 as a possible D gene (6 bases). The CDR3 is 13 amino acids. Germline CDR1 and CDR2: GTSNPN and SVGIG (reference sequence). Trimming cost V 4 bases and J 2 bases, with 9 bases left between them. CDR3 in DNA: TGTGCCTGGAAGGGGGGCCCTGGAAACACCATATATTTT. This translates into CAWKGGPGNTIYF.

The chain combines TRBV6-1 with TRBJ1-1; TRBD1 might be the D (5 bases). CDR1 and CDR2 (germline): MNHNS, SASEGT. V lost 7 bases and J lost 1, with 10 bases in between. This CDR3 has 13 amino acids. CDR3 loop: CASILTGNTEAFF. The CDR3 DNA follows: TGTGCCAGCATTCTTACAGGGAACACTGAAGCTTTCTTT.

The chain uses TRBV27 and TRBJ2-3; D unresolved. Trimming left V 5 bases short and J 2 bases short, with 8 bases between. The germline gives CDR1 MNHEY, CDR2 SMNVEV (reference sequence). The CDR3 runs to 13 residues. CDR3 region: CASSNHPTDTQYF. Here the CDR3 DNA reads TGTGCCAGCAGTAACCACCCCACAGATACGCAGTATTTT.

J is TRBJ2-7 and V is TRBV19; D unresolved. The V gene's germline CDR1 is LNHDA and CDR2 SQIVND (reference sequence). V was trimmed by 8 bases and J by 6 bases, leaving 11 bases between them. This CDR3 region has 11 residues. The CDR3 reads CASGVWGEQYF. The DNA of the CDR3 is TGTGCCAGTGGGGTGTGGGGCGAGCAGTACTTC.

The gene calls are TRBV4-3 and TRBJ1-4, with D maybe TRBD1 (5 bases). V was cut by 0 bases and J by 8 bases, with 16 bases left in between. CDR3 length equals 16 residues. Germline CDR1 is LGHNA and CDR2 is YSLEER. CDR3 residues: CASSQDVGRRYEKLFF. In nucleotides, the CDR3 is TGCGCCAGCAGCCAAGATGTGGGGCGGAGATACGAAAAACTGTTTTTT.

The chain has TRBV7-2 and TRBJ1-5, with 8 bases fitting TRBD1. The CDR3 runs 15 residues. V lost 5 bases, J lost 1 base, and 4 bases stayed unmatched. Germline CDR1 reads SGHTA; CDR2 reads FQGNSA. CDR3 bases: TGTGCCAGCAGCCAAACAGGGGGAAGCAATCAGCCCCAGCATTTT. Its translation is CASSQTGGSNQPQHF.

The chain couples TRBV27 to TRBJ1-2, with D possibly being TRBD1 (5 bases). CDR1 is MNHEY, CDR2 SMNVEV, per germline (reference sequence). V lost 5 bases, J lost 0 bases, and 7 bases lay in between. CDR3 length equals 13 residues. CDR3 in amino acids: CASSAGTNYGYTF. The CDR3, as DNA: TGTGCCAGCAGTGCAGGGACTAACTATGGCTACACCTTC.

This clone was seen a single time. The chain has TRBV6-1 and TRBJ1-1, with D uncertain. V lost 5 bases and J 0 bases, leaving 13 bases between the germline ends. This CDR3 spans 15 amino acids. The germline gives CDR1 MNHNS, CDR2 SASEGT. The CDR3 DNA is TGTGCCAGCAGTCGGGAGGGATCAATGAACACTGAAGCTTTCTTT. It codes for CASSREGSMNTEAFF.

CDR3 protein: CASSSPGRGRDNEQFF. The CDR3, as DNA: TGTGCCAGCAGCTCCCCTGGGCGGGGTAGGGACAATGAGCAGTTCTTC. The rearrangement uses TRBV7-3 and TRBJ2-1, with D possibly TRBD2 on 6 matching bases. Trimming left V 4 bases short and J 5 bases short, with 18 bases between. CDR3 size: 16 residues. Per the germline V gene, CDR1 is SGHTA and CDR2 is FQGTGA.